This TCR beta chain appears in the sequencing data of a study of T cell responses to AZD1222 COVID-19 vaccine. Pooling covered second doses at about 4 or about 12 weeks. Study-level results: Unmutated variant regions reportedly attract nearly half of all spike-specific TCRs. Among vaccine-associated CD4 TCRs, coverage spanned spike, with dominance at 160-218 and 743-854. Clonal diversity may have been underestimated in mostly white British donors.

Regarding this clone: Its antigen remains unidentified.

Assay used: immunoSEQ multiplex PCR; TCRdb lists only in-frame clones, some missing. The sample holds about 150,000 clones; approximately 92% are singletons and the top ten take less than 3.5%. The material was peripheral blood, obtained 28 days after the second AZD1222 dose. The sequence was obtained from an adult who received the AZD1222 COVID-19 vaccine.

CDR3 loop: CASSLIGGNSNQPQHF. CDR3 in DNA: TGTGCCAGCAGCTTGATTGGAGGAAATAGCAATCAGCCCCAGCATTTT. The chain carries TRBV5-5 and TRBJ1-5; no definite D call. Trimming removed 1 base from V and 0 bases from J, with 11 bases in between. The CDR3 extends over 16 amino acids. Germline CDR1 is SGHKS and CDR2 is YYEKEE (reference sequence). Supplemented by reference TRBV5-5 and TRBJ1-5, the full variable domain reads DAGVTQSPTHLIKTRGQQVTLRCSPISGHKSVSWYQQVLGQGPQFIFQYYEKEERGRGNFPDRFSARQFPNYSSELNVNALLLGDSALYLCASSLIGGNSNQPQHFGDGTRLSIL.